The text below deals with one TCR beta chain. Its antigen remains unidentified. Measured with immunoSEQ multiplex PCR; TCRdb has only the in-frame clones, and not every one. This table holds some 70,000 clones, 70% to 90% found once. On cycle 4 day 1 and cycle 7 day 1, as well as at baseline, blood was sampled. This sample is drawn from a study of OX40 agonist ivuxolimab in advanced cancers. Study in general: It was ivuxolimab, an agonistic anti-OX40 (CD134) antibody, that patients were treated with. Patients received ivuxolimab, an intravenous treatment, every 2 weeks at 0.01 to 10 mg/kg.

This CDR3 region has 15 residues. Germline loops: CDR1 SGHAT, CDR2 FQNNGV. The ends were cut back, 2 bases at V and 0 bases at J, with 9 bases in the middle. Whole-study findings and limits: Among the lowest peripheral clonal expansion occurred in 0.1-3.0 mg/kg partial responders.

The starting material was CD4+ or CD8+ T cells sorted from blood, obtained in a trial of the OX40 agonist ivuxolimab. This clonotype was obtained from an adult with an advanced solid tumor such as melanoma, head and neck, liver or kidney cancer. This chain joins TRBV11-2 and TRBJ2-3, with D perhaps TRBD2 (6 bases). Here the CDR3 reads CASSLSGPSTDTQYF. The CDR3, as DNA: TGTGCCAGCAGCTTAAGCGGGCCTAGCACAGATACGCAGTATTTT.